This entry lists 10 T cell receptor beta chains sequenced from one sample in a study of cytomegalovirus exposure and HLA in healthy donors. Sequenced by immunoSEQ multiplex PCR; TCRdb stores in-frame clones only, minus some. The sample has fewer than 120,000 clones; approximately 90% are singletons. The sample consisted of PBMCs. These receptors were collected from a woman aged 18 to 35 in good health and CMV-seronegative.

CDR3 protein: CASSVRLLSGANVLTF. CDR3 sequence (DNA): TGTGCCAGCAGTGTTCGTTTACTCTCTGGGGCCAACGTCCTGACTTTC. V gene TRBV2 combines with J gene TRBJ2-6; no reliable D call. This CDR3 is built from 16 residues. Trimming removed 4 bases at V and 0 bases at J, with 10 bases between. The V gene's germline CDR1 is SNHLY and CDR2 FYNNEI.

This rearrangement joins TRBV28 to TRBJ1-2; TRBD1 is a possible D gene (6 bases). The V gene's germline CDR1 is MDHEN and CDR2 SYDVKM. The CDR3 consists of 12 residues. The V and J ends lost 8 bases and 2 bases respectively, with 9 bases between them. The CDR3 is CASSTGNYGYTF. The DNA for the CDR3 is TGTGCCAGCTCCACAGGGAACTATGGCTACACCTTC.

The CDR3 region is CASSLDRVGYSNQPQHF. The DNA for the CDR3 is TGTGCCAGCAGCTTGGACAGGGTCGGATATAGCAATCAGCCCCAGCATTTT. The rearrangement links TRBV5-8 to TRBJ1-5; D may be TRBD1 (6 bases). The V gene's germline CDR1 is SGHTS and CDR2 YDEGEE. V was pared by 0 bases and J by 0 bases, with 13 bases between. This CDR3 has 17 residues.

This clone was seen more than once but under ten times. This sequence joins TRBV2 and TRBJ1-2; no clear D gene. V was trimmed by 6 bases and J by 7 bases, leaving 15 bases between them. Germline V gene lookup returns CDR1 SNHLY and CDR2 FYNNEI. The CDR3 is 13 residues long. CDR3 protein: CASRGSLGLGYTF. The CDR3, as DNA: TGTGCCAGCAGGGGCAGTTTGGGTCTTGGCTACACCTTC.

In its sample, this clone was seen many times. V usage is TRBV5-4 and J usage is TRBJ1-1; D unclear. The germline gives CDR1 SGHNT, CDR2 YYREEE (reference sequence). The V end lost 4 bases, the J end lost 1 base, and 14 bases lay between the germline ends. CDR3 size: 15 residues. CDR3 loop: CASSPPNAGNTEAFF. The CDR3 DNA follows: TGTGCCAGCAGCCCTCCCAACGCGGGGAACACTGAAGCTTTCTTT.

The chain links TRBV19 to TRBJ1-1; 7 positions match TRBD1. V lost 7 bases and J lost 1; bases outside the gene matches: 6. Germline V CDR1 and CDR2: LNHDA, SQIVND (reference sequence). The CDR3 totals 14 residues. The CDR3 reads CASTLGTANTEAFF. CDR3 sequence (DNA): TGTGCCAGTACCCTTGGGACAGCGAACACTGAAGCTTTCTTT.

This clone has more than one count but fewer than ten. This chain connects TRBV7-2 to TRBJ1-5; D uncertain. Trimming stripped 5 bases from V and 10 bases from J, with 18 bases between. Germline V gene lookup returns CDR1 SGHTA and CDR2 FQGNSA. This CDR3 contains 14 residues. CDR3 sequence: CASSPPLAVSPQHF. The CDR3 DNA follows: TGTGCCAGCAGCCCACCCCTTGCGGTATCACCCCAGCATTTT.

This chain joins TRBV2 and TRBJ2-2; TRBD2 matches 7 bases. The J segment lost 6 bases and the V segment lost 6 bases, leaving 7 bases of the junction unmatched. CDR1 and CDR2 (germline): SNHLY, FYNNEI. The CDR3 has 14 residues. The CDR3, as DNA: TGTGCCAGCAGACCCTTTGGGGGGGCCGGGGAGCTGTTTTTT. Protein product: CASRPFGGAGELFF.

J is TRBJ2-1 and V is TRBV7-9; possibly TRBD2 for D (8 bases). The germline V gene has CDR1 SEHNR and CDR2 FQNEAQ (reference sequence). The V gene lost 4 bases and the J gene lost 5 bases, with 24 bases spanning the gap. The CDR3 runs 18 residues. The CDR3 is CASSSPGGFQREHNEQFF. Here the CDR3 DNA reads TGTGCCAGCAGCTCCCCAGGGGGTTTTCAGCGGGAGCACAATGAGCAGTTCTTC. The full variable domain, in which reference TRBV7-9 and TRBJ2-1 provide the parts outside the CDR3, is DTGVSQNPRHKITKRGQNVTFRCDPISEHNRLYWYRQTLGQGPEFLTYFQNEAQLEKSRLLSDRFSAERPKGSFSTLEIQRTEQGDSAMYLCASSSPGGFQREHNEQFFGPGTRLTVL.

V is TRBV11-3 and J is TRBJ2-7, with D possibly TRBD2 on 6 matching bases. Trimming stripped 3 bases from V and 5 bases from J, with 11 bases between. CDR1 and CDR2 from the germline V gene are SGHNT and YENEEA. The CDR3 sequence is 13 residues long. For the CDR3, the DNA is TGTGCCAGCAGCTTCACCGGGGGAAACGAGCAGTACTTC. It translates to CASSFTGGNEQYF.